These 5 T cell receptor beta chains were sequenced from one sample in a study of T cell responses to AZD1222 COVID-19 vaccine. TCRdb's copy holds only in-frame clones and misses some; the assay was immunoSEQ multiplex PCR. The sample consists of about 160,000 clones, roughly nine tenths of them appearing once. The source was peripheral blood, collected on day 0 of AZD1222 vaccination. Receptor source: an adult in good health.

The rearrangement uses TRBV2 and TRBJ2-1; 10 bases are shared with TRBD1. CDR1 is SNHLY, CDR2 FYNNEI, per germline. The junction had 9 bases not matched to a gene; V was cut back by 7 bases and J by 3 bases. The CDR3 loop spans 16 amino acids. CDR3 DNA sequence: TGTGCCAGCAAGGTTTCCCGGGACAGGGGCTACAATGAGCAGTTCTTC. Its protein is CASKVSRDRGYNEQFF.

The chain joins TRBV10-2 to TRBJ2-7, with D hard to call. V lost 6 bases to trimming and J lost 6 bases, with 12 bases between them. This CDR3 contains 12 residues. The germline CDR1 and CDR2 sequences are WSHSY and SAAADI. CDR3 in DNA: TGCGCCAGCAGCCCTACCCCCTCCGAGCAGTACTTC. Its translation is CASSPTPSEQYF.

This sequence joins TRBV5-1 and TRBJ2-1; D gene uncertain. Trimming pared 0 bases from V and 3 bases from J, leaving 13 bases between. In germline, CDR1 is SGHRS, CDR2 YFSETQ. CDR3 length: 16 amino acids. CDR3 amino acids: CASSLDPASFYNEQFF. In DNA, the CDR3 is TGCGCCAGCAGCTTGGATCCCGCCTCCTTCTACAATGAGCAGTTCTTC.

This clone showed up just a few times. CDR3 in amino acids: CASSNQTSGGVSGYTGELFF. The CDR3 DNA follows: TGTGCCAGCAGCAACCAGACTAGCGGGGGAGTGAGCGGGTACACCGGGGAGCTGTTTTTT. V usage is TRBV21-1 and J usage is TRBJ2-2; the table's D call of TRBD2 was not tested on the DNA. TRBV21-1 is listed as a pseudogene. CDR3 length: 20 residues.

J is TRBJ1-6 and V is TRBV29-1; the match to TRBD1 covers 10 bases. Looked up from germline, CDR1 is SQVTM and CDR2 is ANQGSEA. The CDR3 totals 20 residues. V was clipped by 4 bases and J by 3 bases; unmatched bases: 18. As DNA, the CDR3 is TGCAGCGTTGCTTACCCCAGTGGACAGGGGGAGGAAAGCTATAATTCACCCCTCCACTTT. This gives the protein CSVAYPSGQGEESYNSPLHF.